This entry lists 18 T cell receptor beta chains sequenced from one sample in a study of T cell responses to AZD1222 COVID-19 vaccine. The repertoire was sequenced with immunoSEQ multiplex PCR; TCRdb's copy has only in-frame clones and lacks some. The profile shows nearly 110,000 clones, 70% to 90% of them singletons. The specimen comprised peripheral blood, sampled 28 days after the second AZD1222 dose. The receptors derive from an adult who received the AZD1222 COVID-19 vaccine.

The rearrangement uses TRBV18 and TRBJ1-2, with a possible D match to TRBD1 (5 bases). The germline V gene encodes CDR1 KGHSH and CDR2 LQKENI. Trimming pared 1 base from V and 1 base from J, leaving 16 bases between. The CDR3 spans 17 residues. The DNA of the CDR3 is TGTGCCAGCTCACCACAGGATATAAGGGGTTTTAACTATGGCTACACCTTC. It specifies CASSPQDIRGFNYGYTF.

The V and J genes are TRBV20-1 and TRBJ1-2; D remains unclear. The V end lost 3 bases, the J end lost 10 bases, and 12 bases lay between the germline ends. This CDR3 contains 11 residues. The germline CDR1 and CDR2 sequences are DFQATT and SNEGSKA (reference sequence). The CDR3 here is CSARTVFDYTF. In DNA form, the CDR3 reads TGCAGTGCTAGGACTGTTTTTGACTACACCTTC.

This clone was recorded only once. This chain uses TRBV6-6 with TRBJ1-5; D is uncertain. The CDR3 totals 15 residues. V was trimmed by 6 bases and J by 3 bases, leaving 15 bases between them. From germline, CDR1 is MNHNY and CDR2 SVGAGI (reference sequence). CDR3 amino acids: CASSLGRALNQPQHF. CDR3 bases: TGTGCCAGCAGCTTGGGTAGGGCCCTCAATCAGCCCCAGCATTTT.

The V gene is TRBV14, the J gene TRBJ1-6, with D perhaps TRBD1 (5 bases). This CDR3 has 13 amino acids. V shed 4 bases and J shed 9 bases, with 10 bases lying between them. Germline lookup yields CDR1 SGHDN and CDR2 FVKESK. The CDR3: CASSPNRRSPLHF. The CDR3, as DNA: TGTGCCAGCAGCCCAAACAGGCGTTCACCCCTCCACTTT.

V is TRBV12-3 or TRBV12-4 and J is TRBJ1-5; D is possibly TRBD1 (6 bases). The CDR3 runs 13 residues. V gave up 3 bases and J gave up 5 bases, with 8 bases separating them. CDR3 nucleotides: TGTGCCAGCAGTTTGGGGGGCGATCAGCCCCAGCATTTT. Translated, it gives CASSLGGDQPQHF.

In DNA, the CDR3 is TGTGCCAGCAGCTCTCAGGACAGTGAAGCTTTCTTT. Residues: CASSSQDSEAFF. The chain carries TRBV7-6 and TRBJ1-1; D may be TRBD1 (6 bases). The V end lost 4 bases, the J end lost 7 bases, and 10 bases lay between the germline ends. CDR1 SGHVS and CDR2 FNYEAQ come from the germline V gene. The CDR3 loop spans 12 amino acids.

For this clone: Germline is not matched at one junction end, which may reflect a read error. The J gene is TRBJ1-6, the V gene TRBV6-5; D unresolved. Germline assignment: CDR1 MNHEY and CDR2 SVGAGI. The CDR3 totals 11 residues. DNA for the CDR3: TGTGCCAGCAGGGGAATTTCACCTCTCCACTTT. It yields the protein CASRGISPLHF.

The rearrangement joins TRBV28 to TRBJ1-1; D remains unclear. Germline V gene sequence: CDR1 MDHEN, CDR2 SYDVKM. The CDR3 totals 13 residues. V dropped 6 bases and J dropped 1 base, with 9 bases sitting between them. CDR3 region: CASRPQANTEAFF. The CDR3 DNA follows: TGTGCCAGCAGGCCCCAGGCGAACACTGAAGCTTTCTTT.

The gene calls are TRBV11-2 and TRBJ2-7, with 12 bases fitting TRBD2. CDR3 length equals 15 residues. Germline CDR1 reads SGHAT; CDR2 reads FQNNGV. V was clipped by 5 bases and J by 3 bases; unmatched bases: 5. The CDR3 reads CASSTTSGGLYEQYF. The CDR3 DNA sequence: TGTGCCAGCAGCACCACTAGCGGGGGGCTCTACGAGCAGTACTTC.

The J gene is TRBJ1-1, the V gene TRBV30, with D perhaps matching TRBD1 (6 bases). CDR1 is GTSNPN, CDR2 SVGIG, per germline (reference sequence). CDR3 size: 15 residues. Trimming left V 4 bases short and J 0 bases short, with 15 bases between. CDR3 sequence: CAWKVGGHMNTEAFF. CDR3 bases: TGTGCCTGGAAAGTCGGGGGACACATGAACACTGAAGCTTTCTTT.

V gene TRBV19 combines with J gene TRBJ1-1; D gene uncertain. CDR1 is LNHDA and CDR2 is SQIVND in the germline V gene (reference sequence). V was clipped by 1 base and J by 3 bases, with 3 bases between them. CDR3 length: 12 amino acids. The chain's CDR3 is CASSIGHTEAFF. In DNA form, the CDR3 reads TGTGCCAGTAGTATAGGACACACTGAAGCTTTCTTT.

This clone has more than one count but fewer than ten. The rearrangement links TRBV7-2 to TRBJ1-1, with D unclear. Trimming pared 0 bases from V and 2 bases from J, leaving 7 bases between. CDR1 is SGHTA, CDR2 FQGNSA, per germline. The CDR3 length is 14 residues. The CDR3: CASSLANTNTEAFF. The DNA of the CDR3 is TGTGCCAGCAGCTTAGCCAACACAAACACTGAAGCTTTCTTT.

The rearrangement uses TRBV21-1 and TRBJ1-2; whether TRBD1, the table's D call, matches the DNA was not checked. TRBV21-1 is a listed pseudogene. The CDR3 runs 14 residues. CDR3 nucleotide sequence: TGTGCCAGCAGCAATGGACAGGGAAACTATGGCTACACCTTC. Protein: CASSNGQGNYGYTF.

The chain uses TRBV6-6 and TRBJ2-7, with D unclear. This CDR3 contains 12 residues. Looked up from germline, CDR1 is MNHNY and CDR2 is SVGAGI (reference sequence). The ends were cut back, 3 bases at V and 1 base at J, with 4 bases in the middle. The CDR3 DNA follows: TGTGCCAGCAGTTATCCATCCTACGAGCAGTACTTC. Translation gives CASSYPSYEQYF.

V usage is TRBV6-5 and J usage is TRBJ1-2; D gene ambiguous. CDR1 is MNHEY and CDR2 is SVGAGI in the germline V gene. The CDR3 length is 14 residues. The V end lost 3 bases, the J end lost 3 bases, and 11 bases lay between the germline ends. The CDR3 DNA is TGTGCCAGCAGTTATTTCGAAGATCACTATGGCTACACCTTC. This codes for CASSYFEDHYGYTF.

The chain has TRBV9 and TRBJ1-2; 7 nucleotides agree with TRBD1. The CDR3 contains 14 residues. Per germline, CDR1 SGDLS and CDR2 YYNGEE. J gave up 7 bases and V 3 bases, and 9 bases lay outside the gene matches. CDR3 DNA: TGTGCCAGCAGCGCCACCCTTAGGGACAGTGGCTACACCTTC. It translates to CASSATLRDSGYTF. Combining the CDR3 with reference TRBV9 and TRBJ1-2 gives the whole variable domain DSGVTQTPKHLITATGQRVTLRCSPRSGDLSVYWYQQSLDQGLQFLIQYYNGEERAKGNILERFSAQQFPDLHSELNLSSLELGDSALYFCASSATLRDSGYTFGSGTRLTVV.

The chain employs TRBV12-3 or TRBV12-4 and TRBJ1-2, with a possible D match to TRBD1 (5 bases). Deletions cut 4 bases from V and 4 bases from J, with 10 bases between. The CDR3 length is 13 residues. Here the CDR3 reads CASSSGTTYGYTF. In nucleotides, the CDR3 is TGTGCCAGCAGTTCCGGGACGACCTATGGCTACACCTTC.

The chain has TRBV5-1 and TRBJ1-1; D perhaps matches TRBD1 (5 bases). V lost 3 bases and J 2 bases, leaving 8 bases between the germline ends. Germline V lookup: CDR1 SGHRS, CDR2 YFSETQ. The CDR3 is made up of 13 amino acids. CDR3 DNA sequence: TGCGCCAGCAGCTACCAGGGAAACACTGAAGCTTTCTTT. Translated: CASSYQGNTEAFF.